This T cell receptor (beta chain) originates from a study of T cells after yellow fever vaccination. Study-wide background: Libraries from low-cell-number fractions were prepared with the SMART-Seq v4 Ultra Low Input RNA kit. General observations from the study: Compared with primary, the secondary response was weaker and peaked at day 5, not 15. Subsequent to the booster, the majority of primary-vaccination clones reappeared (96% CD4, about 90% CD8).

UMIs and a universal primer site were added when TCR cDNA was made by 5'RACE template switching. TCRdb reprocessed the 5' RACE reads with MiXCR, giving one entry per CDR3 protein. The sample contains a few hundred thousand distinct CDR3 sequences, over 4% of which appear only once. This clonotype was counted ten times or more. Its target is unknown. Germline values: CDR1 SGHRS, CDR2 YFSETQ. The CDR3 has 15 amino acids. V lost 4 bases and J lost 3; bases outside the gene matches: 9. The receptor was derived from a man between 18 and 29 years old who received the YFV17D yellow fever vaccine. The sequencing used PBMCs, collected 5 days after the yellow fever booster vaccination. The gene calls are TRBV5-1 and TRBJ1-1; the match to TRBD1 covers 7 bases. DNA for the CDR3: TGCGCCAGCAGCCCCTTTACAGGGGAGGACACTGAAGCTTTCTTT. Translating gives CASSPFTGEDTEAFF. Drawing the rest from reference TRBV5-1 and TRBJ1-1, the complete variable domain is KAGVTQTPRYLIKTRGQQVTLSCSPISGHRSVSWYQQTPGQGLQFLFEYFSETQRNKGNFPGRFSGRQFSNSRSEMNVSTLELGDSALYLCASSPFTGEDTEAFFGQGTRLTVV.